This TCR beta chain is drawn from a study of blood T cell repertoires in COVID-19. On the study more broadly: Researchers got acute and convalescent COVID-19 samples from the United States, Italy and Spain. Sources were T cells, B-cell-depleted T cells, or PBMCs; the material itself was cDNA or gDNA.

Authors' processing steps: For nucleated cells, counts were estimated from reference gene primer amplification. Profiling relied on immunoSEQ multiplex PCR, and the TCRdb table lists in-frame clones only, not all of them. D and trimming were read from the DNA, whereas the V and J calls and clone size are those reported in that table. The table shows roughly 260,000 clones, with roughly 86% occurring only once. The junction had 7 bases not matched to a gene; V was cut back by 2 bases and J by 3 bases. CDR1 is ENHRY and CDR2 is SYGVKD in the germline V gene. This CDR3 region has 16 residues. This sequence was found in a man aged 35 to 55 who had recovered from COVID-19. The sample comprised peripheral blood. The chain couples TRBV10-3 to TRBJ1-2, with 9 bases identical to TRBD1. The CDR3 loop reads CAISETGQGLHYGYTF. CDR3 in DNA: TGTGCCATCAGTGAGACAGGACAGGGGCTTCACTATGGCTACACCTTC.